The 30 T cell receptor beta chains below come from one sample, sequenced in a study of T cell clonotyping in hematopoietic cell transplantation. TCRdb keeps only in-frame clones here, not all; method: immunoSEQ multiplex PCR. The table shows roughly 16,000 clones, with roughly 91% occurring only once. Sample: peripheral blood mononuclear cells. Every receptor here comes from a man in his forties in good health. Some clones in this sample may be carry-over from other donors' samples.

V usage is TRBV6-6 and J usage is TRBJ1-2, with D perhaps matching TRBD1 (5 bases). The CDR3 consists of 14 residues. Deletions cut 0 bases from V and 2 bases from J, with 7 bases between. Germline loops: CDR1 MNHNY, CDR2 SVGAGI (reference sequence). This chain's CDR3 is CASSYSDRNYGYTF. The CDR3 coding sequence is TGTGCCAGCAGTTACTCTGACAGAAACTATGGCTACACCTTC.

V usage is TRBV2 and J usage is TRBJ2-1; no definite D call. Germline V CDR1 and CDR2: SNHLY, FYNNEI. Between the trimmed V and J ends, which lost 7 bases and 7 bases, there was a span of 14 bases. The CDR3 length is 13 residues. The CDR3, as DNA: TGTGCCAGCACCCCTCAAGATCCAAATGAGCAGTTCTTC. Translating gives CASTPQDPNEQFF.

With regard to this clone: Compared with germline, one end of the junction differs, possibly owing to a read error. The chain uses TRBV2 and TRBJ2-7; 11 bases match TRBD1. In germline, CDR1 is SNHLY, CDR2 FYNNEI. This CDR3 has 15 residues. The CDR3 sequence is CASTETGTGGYEQYF. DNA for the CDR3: TGTGCCAGCACTGAAACTGGGACAGGGGGCTACGAGCAGTACTTC.

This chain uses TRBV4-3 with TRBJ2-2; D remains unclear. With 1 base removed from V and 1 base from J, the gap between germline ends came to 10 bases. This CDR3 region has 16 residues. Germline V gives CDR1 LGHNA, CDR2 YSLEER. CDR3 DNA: TGCGCCAGCAGCCAAGGGCCAGGAATGAACACCGGGGAGCTGTTTTTT. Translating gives CASSQGPGMNTGELFF.

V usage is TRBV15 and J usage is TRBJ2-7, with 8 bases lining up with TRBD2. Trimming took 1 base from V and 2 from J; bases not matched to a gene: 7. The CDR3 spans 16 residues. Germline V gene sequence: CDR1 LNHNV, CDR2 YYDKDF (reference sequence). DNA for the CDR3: TGTGCCACCAGCAGAGTGAATACGGGAGGGACCTACGAGCAGTACTTC. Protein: CATSRVNTGGTYEQYF.

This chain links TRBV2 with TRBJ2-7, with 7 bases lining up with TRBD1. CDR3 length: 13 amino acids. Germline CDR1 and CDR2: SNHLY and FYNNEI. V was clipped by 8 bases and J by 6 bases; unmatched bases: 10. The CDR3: CASEGQPRPEQYF. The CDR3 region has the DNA TGTGCCAGCGAGGGACAGCCAAGACCCGAGCAGTACTTC.

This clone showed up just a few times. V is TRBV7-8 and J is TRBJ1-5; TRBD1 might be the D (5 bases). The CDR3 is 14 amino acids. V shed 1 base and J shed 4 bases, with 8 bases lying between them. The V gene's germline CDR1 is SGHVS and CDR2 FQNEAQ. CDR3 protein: CASSLEAGNQPQHF. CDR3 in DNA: TGTGCCAGCAGCTTAGAGGCAGGGAATCAGCCCCAGCATTTT.

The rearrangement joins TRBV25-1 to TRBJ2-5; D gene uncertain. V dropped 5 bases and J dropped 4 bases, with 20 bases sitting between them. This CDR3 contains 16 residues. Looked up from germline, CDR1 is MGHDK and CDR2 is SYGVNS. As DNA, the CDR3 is TGTGCCAGCAGTCGTATCGGGTTCGGCAGCTTAGAGACCCAGTACTTC. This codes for CASSRIGFGSLETQYF.

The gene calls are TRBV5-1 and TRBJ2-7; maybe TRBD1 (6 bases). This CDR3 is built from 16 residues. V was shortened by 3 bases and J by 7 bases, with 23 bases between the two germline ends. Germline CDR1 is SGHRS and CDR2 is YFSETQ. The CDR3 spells CASSSTGTTTKGEQYF. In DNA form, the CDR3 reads TGCGCCAGCAGCTCCACCGGGACAACTACCAAAGGGGAGCAGTACTTC.

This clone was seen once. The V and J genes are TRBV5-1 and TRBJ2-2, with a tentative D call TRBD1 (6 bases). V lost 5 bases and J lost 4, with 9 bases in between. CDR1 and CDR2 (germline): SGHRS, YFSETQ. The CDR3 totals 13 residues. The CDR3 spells CASSQGSTGELFF. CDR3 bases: TGCGCCAGCAGTCAGGGGAGCACCGGGGAGCTGTTTTTT.

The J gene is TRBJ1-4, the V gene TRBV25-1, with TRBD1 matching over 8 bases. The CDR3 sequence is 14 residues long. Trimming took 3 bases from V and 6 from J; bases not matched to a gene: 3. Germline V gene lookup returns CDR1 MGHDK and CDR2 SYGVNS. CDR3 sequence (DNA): TGTGCCAGCAGTGATGGACAGGGAGATGAAAAACTGTTTTTT. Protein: CASSDGQGDEKLFF. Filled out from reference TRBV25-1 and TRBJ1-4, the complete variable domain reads EADIYQTPRYLVIGTGKKITLECSQTMGHDKMYWYQQDPGMELHLIHYSYGVNSTEKGDLSSESTVSRIRTEHFPLTLESARPSHTSQYLCASSDGQGDEKLFFGSGTQLSVL.

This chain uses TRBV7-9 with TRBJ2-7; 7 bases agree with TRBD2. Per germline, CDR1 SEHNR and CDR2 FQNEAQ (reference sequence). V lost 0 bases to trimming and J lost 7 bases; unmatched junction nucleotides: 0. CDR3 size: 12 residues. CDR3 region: CASSLAGGEQYF. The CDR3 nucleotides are TGTGCCAGCAGCTTAGCGGGGGGGGAGCAGTACTTC. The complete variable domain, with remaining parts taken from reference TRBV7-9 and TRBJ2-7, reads DTGVSQNPRHKITKRGQNVTFRCDPISEHNRLYWYRQTLGQGPEFLTYFQNEAQLEKSRLLSDRFSAERPKGSFSTLEIQRTEQGDSAMYLCASSLAGGEQYFGPGTRLTVT.

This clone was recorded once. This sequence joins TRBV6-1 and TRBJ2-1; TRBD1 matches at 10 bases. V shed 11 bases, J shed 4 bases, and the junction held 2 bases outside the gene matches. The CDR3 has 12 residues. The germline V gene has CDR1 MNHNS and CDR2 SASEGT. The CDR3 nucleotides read TGTGCCGGGGGACAGGGGTACAATGAGCAGTTCTTC. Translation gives CAGGQGYNEQFF.

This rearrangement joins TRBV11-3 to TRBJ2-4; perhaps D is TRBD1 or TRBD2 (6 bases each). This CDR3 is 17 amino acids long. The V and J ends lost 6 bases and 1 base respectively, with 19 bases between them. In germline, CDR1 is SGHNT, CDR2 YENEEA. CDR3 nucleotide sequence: TGTGCCAGCAGTTTTTACACTGGGGGGCTGGCCAAAAACATTCAGTACTTC. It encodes CASSFYTGGLAKNIQYF.

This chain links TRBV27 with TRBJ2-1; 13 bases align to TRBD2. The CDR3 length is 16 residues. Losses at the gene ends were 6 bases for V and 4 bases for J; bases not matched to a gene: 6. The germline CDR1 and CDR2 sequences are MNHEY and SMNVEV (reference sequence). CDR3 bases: TGTGCCAGCAGCCCCTTGACTAGCGGGAGGTACAATGAGCAGTTCTTC. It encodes CASSPLTSGRYNEQFF.

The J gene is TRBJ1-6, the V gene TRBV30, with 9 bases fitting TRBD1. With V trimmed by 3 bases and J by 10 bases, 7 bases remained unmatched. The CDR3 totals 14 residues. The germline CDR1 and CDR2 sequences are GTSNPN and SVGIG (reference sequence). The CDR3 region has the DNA TGTGCCTGGAGCGCGACAGGGGGAGGGTCACCCCTCCACTTT. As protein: CAWSATGGGSPLHF.

The CDR3 sequence: CASKQSDRVQHF. DNA of the CDR3: TGTGCCAGTAAGCAGTCGGACAGGGTCCAGCATTTT. The V gene is TRBV19, the J gene TRBJ1-5; 8 nucleotides agree with TRBD1. Looked up from germline, CDR1 is LNHDA and CDR2 is SQIVND (reference sequence). V trimming: 7 bases; J trimming: 12 bases; junction bases outside the gene matches: 8. The CDR3 runs to 12 residues.

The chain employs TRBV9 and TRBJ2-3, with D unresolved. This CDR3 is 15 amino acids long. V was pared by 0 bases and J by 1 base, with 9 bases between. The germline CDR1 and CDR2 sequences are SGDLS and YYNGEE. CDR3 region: CASSVDAAGTDTQYF. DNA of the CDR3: TGTGCCAGCAGCGTAGACGCCGCCGGCACAGATACGCAGTATTTT.

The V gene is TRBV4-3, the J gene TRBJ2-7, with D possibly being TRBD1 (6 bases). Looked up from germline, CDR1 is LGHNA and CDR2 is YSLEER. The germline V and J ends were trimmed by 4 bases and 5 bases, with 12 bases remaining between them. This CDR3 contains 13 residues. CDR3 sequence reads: CASSPDRFNEQYF. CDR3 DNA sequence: TGCGCCAGCAGCCCTGACAGGTTCAACGAGCAGTACTTC.

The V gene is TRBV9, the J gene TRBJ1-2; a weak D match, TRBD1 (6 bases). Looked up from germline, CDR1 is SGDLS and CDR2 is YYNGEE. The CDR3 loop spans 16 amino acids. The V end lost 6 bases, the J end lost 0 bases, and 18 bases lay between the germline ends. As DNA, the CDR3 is TGTGCCAGCACCCCCGGGACACTGACTACTAACTATGGCTACACCTTC. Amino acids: CASTPGTLTTNYGYTF.

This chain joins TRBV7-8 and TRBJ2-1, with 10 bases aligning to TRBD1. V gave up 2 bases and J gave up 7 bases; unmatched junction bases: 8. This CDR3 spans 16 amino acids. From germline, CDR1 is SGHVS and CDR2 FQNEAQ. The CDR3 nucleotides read TGTGCCAGCAGCTTATCTGCGGGACAGGGGTTGAATGAGCAGTTCTTC. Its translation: CASSLSAGQGLNEQFF. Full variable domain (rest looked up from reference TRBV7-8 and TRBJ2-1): GAGVSQSPRYKVAKRGQDVALRCDPISGHVSLFWYQQALGQGPEFLTYFQNEAQLDKSGLPSDRFFAERPEGSVSTLKIQRTQQEDSAVYLCASSLSAGQGLNEQFFGPGTRLTVL.

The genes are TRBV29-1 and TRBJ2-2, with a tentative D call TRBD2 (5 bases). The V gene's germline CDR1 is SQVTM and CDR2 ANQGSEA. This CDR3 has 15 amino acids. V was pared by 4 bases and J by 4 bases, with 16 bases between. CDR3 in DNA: TGCAGCGTTGTGGCCAGGACTTCGAGCACCGGGGAGCTGTTTTTT. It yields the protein CSVVARTSSTGELFF.

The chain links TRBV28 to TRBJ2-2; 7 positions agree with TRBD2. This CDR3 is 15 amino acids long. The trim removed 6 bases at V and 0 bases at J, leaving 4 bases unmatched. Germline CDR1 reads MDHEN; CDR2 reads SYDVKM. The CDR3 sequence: CASRPSGTNTGELFF. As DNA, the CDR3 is TGTGCCAGCAGACCTAGCGGCACGAACACCGGGGAGCTGTTTTTT.

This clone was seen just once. In DNA form, the CDR3 reads TGTGCCAGTATCGGAGGCTTCAATCAGCCCCAGCATTTT. Protein sequence: CASIGGFNQPQHF. V is TRBV19 and J is TRBJ1-5; D remains unclear. CDR3 size: 13 residues. Looked up from germline, CDR1 is LNHDA and CDR2 is SQIVND (reference sequence). The ends were cut back, 7 bases at V and 3 bases at J, with 10 bases in the middle.

The CDR3 sequence: CASSRPGTSGEQYF. DNA for the CDR3: TGTGCCAGCAGCAGGCCGGGGACTAGCGGGGAGCAGTACTTC. The V and J genes are TRBV21-1 and TRBJ2-7; TRBD2 is the table's D call, not checked against the DNA. TRBV21-1 is termed a pseudogene. This CDR3 is 14 amino acids long.

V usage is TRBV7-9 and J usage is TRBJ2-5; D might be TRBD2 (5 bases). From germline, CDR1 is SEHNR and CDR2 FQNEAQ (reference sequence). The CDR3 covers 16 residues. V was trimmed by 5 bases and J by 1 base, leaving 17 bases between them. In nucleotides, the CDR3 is TGTGCCAGCAGCCCCCCGTCGGGGTGGGGCCAAGAGACCCAGTACTTC. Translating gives CASSPPSGWGQETQYF.

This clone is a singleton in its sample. The CDR3 bases are TGTGCCAGCAGTTACTCGATAGGGACCACTGAAGCTTTCTTT. This translates into CASSYSIGTTEAFF. The V and J genes are TRBV6-5 and TRBJ1-1, with D possibly matching TRBD1 (5 bases). The V end was cut by 0 bases, the J end by 4 bases, with 9 bases between. Germline V gene sequence: CDR1 MNHEY, CDR2 SVGAGI. The CDR3 is 14 amino acids.

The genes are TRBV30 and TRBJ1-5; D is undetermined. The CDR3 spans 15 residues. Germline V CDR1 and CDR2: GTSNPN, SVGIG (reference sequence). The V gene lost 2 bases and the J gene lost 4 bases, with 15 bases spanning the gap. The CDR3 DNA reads TGTGCCTGGAGTCAAGCGCGGACGGGTAATCAGCCCCAGCATTTT. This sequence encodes CAWSQARTGNQPQHF. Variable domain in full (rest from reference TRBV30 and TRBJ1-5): SQTIHQWPATLVQPVGSPLSLECTVEGTSNPNLYWYRQAAGRGLQLLFYSVGIGQISSEVPQNLSASRPQDRQFILSSKKLLLSDSGFYLCAWSQARTGNQPQHFGDGTRLSIL.

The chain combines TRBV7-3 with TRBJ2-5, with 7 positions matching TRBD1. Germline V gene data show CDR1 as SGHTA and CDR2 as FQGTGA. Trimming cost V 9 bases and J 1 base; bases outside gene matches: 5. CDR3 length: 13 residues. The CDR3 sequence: CASARDSQETQYF. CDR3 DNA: TGTGCCAGTGCCCGGGACAGCCAAGAGACCCAGTACTTC.

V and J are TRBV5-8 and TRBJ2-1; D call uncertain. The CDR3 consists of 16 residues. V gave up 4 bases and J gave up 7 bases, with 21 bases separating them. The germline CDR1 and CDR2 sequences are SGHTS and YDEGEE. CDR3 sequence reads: CASSDSWVFEENEQFF. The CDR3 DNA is TGTGCCAGCAGCGACTCATGGGTTTTCGAAGAAAATGAGCAGTTCTTC.